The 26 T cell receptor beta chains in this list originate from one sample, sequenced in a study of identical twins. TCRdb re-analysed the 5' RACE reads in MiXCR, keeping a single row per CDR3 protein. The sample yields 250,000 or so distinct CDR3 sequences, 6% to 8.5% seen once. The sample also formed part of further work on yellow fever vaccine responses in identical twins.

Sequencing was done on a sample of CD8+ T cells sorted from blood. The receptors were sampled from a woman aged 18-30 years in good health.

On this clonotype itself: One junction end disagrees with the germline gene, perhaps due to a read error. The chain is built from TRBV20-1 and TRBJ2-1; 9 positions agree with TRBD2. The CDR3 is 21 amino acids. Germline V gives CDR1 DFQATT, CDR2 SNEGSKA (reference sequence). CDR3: CSAREVGSVRTSASSYNEQFF. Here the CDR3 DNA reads TGCAGTGCCAGAGAGGTGGGGTCAGTCAGGACTAGCGCCAGCTCCTACAATGAGCAGTTCTTC.

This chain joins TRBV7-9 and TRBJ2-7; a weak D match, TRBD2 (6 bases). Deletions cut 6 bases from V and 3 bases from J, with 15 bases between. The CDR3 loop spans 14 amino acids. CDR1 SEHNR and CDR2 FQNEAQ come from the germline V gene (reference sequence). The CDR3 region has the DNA TGTGCCAGCAGGTCCGGGACTCCAAACTACGAGCAGTACTTC. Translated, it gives CASRSGTPNYEQYF.

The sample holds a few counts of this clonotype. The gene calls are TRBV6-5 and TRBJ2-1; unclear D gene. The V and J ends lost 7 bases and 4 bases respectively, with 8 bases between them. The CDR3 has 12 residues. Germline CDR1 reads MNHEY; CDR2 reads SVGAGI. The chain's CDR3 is CASNGPYNEQFF. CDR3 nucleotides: TGTGCCAGCAATGGGCCTTACAATGAGCAGTTCTTC.

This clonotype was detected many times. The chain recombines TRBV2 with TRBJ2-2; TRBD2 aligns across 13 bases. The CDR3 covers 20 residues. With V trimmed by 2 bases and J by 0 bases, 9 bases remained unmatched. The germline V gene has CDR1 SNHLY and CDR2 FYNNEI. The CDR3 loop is CASSEPLTSGGFANTGELFF. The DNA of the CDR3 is TGTGCCAGCAGTGAACCCCTGACTAGCGGGGGGTTCGCGAACACCGGGGAGCTGTTTTTT.

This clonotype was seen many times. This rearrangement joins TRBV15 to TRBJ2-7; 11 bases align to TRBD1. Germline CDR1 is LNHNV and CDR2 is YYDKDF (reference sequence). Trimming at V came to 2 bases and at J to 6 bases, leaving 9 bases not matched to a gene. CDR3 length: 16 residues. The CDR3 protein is CATSRKSGTGGSEQYF. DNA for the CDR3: TGTGCCACCAGCAGAAAATCCGGGACAGGGGGGTCCGAGCAGTACTTC.

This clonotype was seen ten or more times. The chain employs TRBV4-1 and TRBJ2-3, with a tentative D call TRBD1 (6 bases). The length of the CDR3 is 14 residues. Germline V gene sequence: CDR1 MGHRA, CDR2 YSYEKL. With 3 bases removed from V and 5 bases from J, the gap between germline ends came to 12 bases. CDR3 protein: CASSQGAARDTQYF. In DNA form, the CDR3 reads TGCGCCAGCAGCCAGGGGGCAGCGCGAGATACGCAGTATTTT.

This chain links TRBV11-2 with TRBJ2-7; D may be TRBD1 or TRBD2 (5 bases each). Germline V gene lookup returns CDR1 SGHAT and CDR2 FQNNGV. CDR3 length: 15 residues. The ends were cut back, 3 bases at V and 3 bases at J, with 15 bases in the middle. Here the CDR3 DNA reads TGTGCCAGCAGCTTTGAGGGGAGTTTGGGCTACGAGCAGTACTTC. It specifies CASSFEGSLGYEQYF.

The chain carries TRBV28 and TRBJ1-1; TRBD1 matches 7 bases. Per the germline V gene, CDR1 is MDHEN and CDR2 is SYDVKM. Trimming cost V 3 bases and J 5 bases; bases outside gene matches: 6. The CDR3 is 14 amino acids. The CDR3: CASSLGQFGTEAFF. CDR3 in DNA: TGTGCCAGCAGTTTGGGACAGTTCGGGACTGAAGCTTTCTTT.

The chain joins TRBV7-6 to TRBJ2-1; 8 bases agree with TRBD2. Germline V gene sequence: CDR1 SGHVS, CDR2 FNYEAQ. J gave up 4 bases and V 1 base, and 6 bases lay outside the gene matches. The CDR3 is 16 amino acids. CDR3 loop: CASSLVRGGTYNEQFF. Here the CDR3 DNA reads TGTGCCAGCAGCTTAGTTCGGGGGGGAACGTACAATGAGCAGTTCTTC.

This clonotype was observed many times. The CDR3 DNA is TGTGCCAGCAGCTTATCACCGGGGGGCCAGGAGACCCAGTACTTC. Translating it yields CASSLSPGGQETQYF. The V call is TRBV11-2, the J call TRBJ2-5, with a possible D match to TRBD2 (7 bases). The ends were cut back, 2 bases at V and 5 bases at J, with 15 bases in the middle. CDR3 size: 15 residues. Germline V gives CDR1 SGHAT, CDR2 FQNNGV.

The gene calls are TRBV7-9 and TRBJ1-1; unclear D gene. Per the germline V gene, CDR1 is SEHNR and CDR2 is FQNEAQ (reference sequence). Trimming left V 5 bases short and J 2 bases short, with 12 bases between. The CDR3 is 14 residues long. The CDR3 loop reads CASSTLVVNTEAFF. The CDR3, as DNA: TGTGCCAGCAGCACCCTGGTTGTAAACACTGAAGCTTTCTTT.

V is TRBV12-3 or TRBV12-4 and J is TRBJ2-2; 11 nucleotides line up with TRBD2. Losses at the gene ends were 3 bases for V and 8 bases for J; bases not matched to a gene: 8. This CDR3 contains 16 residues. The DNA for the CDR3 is TGTGCCAGCAGTTTGAGCCTAGCGGGGGGCAAGGGGGAGCTGTTTTTT. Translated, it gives CASSLSLAGGKGELFF.

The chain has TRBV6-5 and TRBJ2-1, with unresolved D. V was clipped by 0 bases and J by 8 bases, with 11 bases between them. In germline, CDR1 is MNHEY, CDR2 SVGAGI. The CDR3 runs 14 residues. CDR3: CASSYSGNPDEQFF. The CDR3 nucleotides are TGTGCCAGCAGTTACTCGGGGAATCCGGATGAGCAGTTCTTC.

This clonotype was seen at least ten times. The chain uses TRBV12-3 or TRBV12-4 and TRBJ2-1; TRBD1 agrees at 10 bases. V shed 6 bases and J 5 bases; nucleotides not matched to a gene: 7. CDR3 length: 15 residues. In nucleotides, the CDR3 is TGTGCCAGCAGCCCAGACAGGGGGCGAAACAATGAGCAGTTCTTC. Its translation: CASSPDRGRNNEQFF.

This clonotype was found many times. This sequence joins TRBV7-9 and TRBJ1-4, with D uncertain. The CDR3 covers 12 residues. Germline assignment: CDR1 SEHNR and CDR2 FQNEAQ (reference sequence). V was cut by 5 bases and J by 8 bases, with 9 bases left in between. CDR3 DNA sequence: TGTGCCAGCAGCCAGATCCCCGAAAAACTGTTTTTT. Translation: CASSQIPEKLFF.

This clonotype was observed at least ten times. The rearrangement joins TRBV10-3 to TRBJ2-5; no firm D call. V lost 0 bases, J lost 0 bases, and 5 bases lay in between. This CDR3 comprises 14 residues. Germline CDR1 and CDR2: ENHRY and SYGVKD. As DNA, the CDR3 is TGTGCCATCAGTGAGTCGGGCCACCAAGAGACCCAGTACTTC. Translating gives CAISESGHQETQYF.

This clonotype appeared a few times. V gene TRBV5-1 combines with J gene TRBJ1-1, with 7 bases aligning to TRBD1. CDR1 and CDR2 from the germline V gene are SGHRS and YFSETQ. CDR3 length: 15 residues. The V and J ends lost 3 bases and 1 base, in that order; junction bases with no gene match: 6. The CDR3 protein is CASSWDRDRNTEAFF. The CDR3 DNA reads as TGCGCCAGCAGCTGGGACCGGGACAGGAACACTGAAGCTTTCTTT.

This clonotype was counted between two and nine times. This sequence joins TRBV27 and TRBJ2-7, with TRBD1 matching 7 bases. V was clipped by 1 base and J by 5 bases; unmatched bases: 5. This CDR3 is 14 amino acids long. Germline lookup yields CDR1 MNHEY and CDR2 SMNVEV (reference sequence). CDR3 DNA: TGTGCCAGCAGTTTATACACAGGGGCCAACGAGCAGTACTTC. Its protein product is CASSLYTGANEQYF.

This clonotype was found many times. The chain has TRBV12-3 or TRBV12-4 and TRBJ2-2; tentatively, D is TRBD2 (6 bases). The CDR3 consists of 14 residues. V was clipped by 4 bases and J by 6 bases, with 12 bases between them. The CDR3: CASSYGGYAGELFF. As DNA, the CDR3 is TGTGCCAGCAGTTATGGGGGGTACGCCGGGGAGCTGTTTTTT.

The CDR3 DNA reads as TGTGCCAGCAGTTTTAGCGGGGATCTAACAGGGACCGGGGAGCTGTTTTTT. Translated: CASSFSGDLTGTGELFF. V gene TRBV28 combines with J gene TRBJ2-2; TRBD2 agrees at 8 bases. Germline V gene lookup returns CDR1 MDHEN and CDR2 SYDVKM. There are 17 residues in the CDR3. The J segment lost 5 bases and the V segment lost 3 bases, leaving 11 bases of the junction unmatched. The complete variable domain, with remaining parts taken from reference TRBV28 and TRBJ2-2, reads DVKVTQSSRYLVKRTGEKVFLECVQDMDHENMFWYRQDPGLGLRLIYFSYDVKMKEKGDIPEGYSVSREKKERFSLILESASTNQTSMYLCASSFSGDLTGTGELFFGEGSRLTVL.

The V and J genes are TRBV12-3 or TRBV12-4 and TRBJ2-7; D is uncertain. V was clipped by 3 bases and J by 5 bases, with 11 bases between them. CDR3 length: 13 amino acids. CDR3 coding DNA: TGTGCCAGCAGTTTGGACGGCTGGAACGAGCAGTACTTC. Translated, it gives CASSLDGWNEQYF.

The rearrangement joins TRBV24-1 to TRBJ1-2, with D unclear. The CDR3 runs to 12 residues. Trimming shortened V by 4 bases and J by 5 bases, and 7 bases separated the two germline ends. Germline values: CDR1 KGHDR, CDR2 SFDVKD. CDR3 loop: CATSEKRYGYTF. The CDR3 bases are TGTGCCACCAGTGAGAAGAGATATGGCTACACCTTC.

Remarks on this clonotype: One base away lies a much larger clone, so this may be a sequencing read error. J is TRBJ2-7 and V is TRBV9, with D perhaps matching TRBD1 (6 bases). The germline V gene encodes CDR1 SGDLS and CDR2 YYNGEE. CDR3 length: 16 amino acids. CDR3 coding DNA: TGTGCCAGCAGCCCTCTAGACAGGACCTTCTCCTACGAGCATTACTTC. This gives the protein CASSPLDRTFSYEHYF.

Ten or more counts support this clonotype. CDR3 region: CASSPGERVYGYTF. The CDR3, as DNA: TGTGCCAGCAGCCCAGGAGAAAGAGTATATGGCTACACCTTC. V gene TRBV12-3 or TRBV12-4 combines with J gene TRBJ1-2, with no clear D. This CDR3 has 14 amino acids. Trimming removed 6 bases from V and 5 bases from J, with 16 bases in between.

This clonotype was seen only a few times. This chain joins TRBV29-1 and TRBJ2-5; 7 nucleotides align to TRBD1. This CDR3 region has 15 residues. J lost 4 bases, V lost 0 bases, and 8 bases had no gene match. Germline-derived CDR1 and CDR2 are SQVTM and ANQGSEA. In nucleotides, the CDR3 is TGCAGCGTTGAAGATATCCTAAGGGGGCCAGAGACCCAGTACTTC. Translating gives CSVEDILRGPETQYF.

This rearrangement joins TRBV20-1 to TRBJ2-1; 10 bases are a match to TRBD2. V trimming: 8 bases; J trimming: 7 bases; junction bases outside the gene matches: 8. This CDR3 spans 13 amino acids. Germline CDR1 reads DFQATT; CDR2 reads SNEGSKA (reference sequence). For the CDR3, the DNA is TGCAGTACTCTAGCGGGAGTGAGAAATGAGCAGTTCTTC. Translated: CSTLAGVRNEQFF.